The 2 T cell receptor beta chains presented below share a single source sample, sequenced in a study of chemoradiotherapy in HPV16-positive cancers. Using immunoSEQ multiplex PCR, the repertoire was profiled, and TCRdb retains in-frame clones only, with some absent. Counted here are around 13,000 clones, under 85% occurring once; the ten biggest clones make up 5.5% to 7.5%. Specimen: blood, collected from a patient who underwent chemoradiotherapy. These receptors all stem from a human donor with HPV-associated anogenital cancer.

The CDR3 sequence is CASSGQGNEQYF. The DNA of the CDR3 is TGCGCCAGCTCGGGACAGGGGAACGAGCAGTACTTC. The chain recombines TRBV5-1 with TRBJ2-7, with 10 positions matching TRBD1. Trimming removed 7 bases from V and 5 bases from J; junction bases left unmatched: 3. CDR1 is SGHRS and CDR2 is YFSETQ in the germline V gene. This CDR3 region has 12 residues. The full variable domain, completed using reference TRBV5-1 and TRBJ2-7, is KAGVTQTPRYLIKTRGQQVTLSCSPISGHRSVSWYQQTPGQGLQFLFEYFSETQRNKGNFPGRFSGRQFSNSRSEMNVSTLELGDSALYLCASSGQGNEQYFGPGTRLTVT.

Remarks on this clone: An end of the junction does not agree with germline; a read error may underlie this. The chain links TRBV19 to TRBJ1-1; tentative D call: TRBD1 (6 bases). This CDR3 contains 16 residues. The germline V gene encodes CDR1 LNHDA and CDR2 SQIVND (reference sequence). CDR3 nucleotides: TGTGCCAGTCGTATTTCCTGGGACATCCAGAACACTGAAGCTTTCTTT. It specifies CASRISWDIQNTEAFF.